The next 9 T cell receptor beta chains were all read from a single sample in a study of chemoradiotherapy in HPV16-positive cancers. Using immunoSEQ multiplex PCR, the repertoire was profiled, and TCRdb retains in-frame clones only, with some absent. Here the sample spans about 25,000 clones, 90% to 95% being singletons. Sequencing was performed on blood, taken from a patient who underwent chemoradiotherapy. These receptors were obtained from a human donor with HPV-associated anogenital cancer.

This clone appeared once. The chain couples TRBV27 to TRBJ1-2, with a weak D call TRBD1 (5 bases). The length of the CDR3 is 13 residues. With 0 bases removed from V and 7 bases from J, the gap between germline ends came to 9 bases. Per germline, CDR1 MNHEY and CDR2 SMNVEV (reference sequence). Here the CDR3 reads CASSLSSGIGYTF. The CDR3 nucleotides read TGTGCCAGCAGTTTATCATCAGGGATTGGCTACACCTTC.

This clone came up once. The CDR3 loop is CASSLPQGAQAGELFF. CDR3 DNA: TGTGCCAGCAGCTTACCCCAGGGGGCGCAGGCCGGGGAGCTGTTTTTT. The V and J genes are TRBV11-2 and TRBJ2-2; 8 bases fit TRBD1. CDR1 and CDR2 from the germline V gene are SGHAT and FQNNGV. The CDR3 contains 16 residues. With V trimmed by 2 bases and J by 6 bases, 8 bases remained unmatched. The whole variable domain, remainder taken from reference TRBV11-2 and TRBJ2-2, is EAGVAQSPRYKIIEKRQSVAFWCNPISGHATLYWYQQILGQGPKLLIQFQNNGVVDDSQLPKDRFSAERLKGVDSTLKIQPAKLEDSAVYLCASSLPQGAQAGELFFGEGSRLTVL.

The genes are TRBV5-1 and TRBJ1-1; D may be TRBD1 (5 bases). The CDR3 length is 14 residues. Trimming took off 5 bases at V and 5 bases at J, with 16 bases between the two ends. CDR1 SGHRS and CDR2 YFSETQ come from the germline V gene. CDR3 sequence (DNA): TGCGCCAGCAGTATATTGGTAGGGGAGACTGAAGCTTTCTTT. This translates into CASSILVGETEAFF.

The chain joins TRBV27 to TRBJ1-2; no firm D call. The V and J ends lost 8 bases and 6 bases respectively, with 19 bases between them. The CDR3 has 14 residues. Germline V gene data show CDR1 as MNHEY and CDR2 as SMNVEV (reference sequence). The CDR3 spells CASAAGGLRNGYTF. Written as DNA, the CDR3 is TGTGCCAGCGCCGCTGGCGGGCTGCGTAATGGCTACACCTTC.

This chain uses TRBV30 with TRBJ2-3; 13 positions match TRBD2. The CDR3 runs to 18 residues. Germline V gene lookup returns CDR1 GTSNPN and CDR2 SVGIG (reference sequence). After removal of 4 bases from V and 2 bases from J, the junction contained 12 bases not matched to a gene. CDR3 DNA: TGTGCCTGGAACCCTGAGGGACTAGCGGGATCTCACACAGATACGCAGTATTTT. Protein sequence: CAWNPEGLAGSHTDTQYF.

V gene TRBV11-2 combines with J gene TRBJ2-2; 7 nucleotides match TRBD2. The CDR3 length is 17 residues. The V segment lost 7 bases and the J segment 1 base; nucleotides outside the gene matches: 12. Germline CDR1 reads SGHAT; CDR2 reads FQNNGV. This CDR3 is CASTQSTGGGNTGELFF. For the CDR3, the DNA is TGTGCCAGCACCCAATCTACGGGGGGTGGGAACACCGGGGAGCTGTTTTTT.

The CDR3 DNA reads as TGCGCCAGCAGCTACTCCGGGGCTGGATCCACCGGGGAGCTGTTTTTT. Its translation: CASSYSGAGSTGELFF. The chain links TRBV4-1 to TRBJ2-2; D could derive from TRBD1 or TRBD2 (5 bases each). V dropped 5 bases and J dropped 4 bases, with 17 bases sitting between them. Germline CDR1 MGHRA, CDR2 YSYEKL. CDR3 length: 16 amino acids.

The rearrangement joins TRBV11-3 to TRBJ2-1, with a tentative D call TRBD2 (6 bases). CDR3 length equals 11 residues. The germline gives CDR1 SGHNT, CDR2 YENEEA. The ends were cut back, 9 bases at V and 5 bases at J, with 8 bases in the middle. Here the CDR3 reads CASGGDNEQFF. The CDR3 DNA is TGTGCCAGTGGCGGGGACAATGAGCAGTTCTTC.

The chain has TRBV5-1 and TRBJ2-7, with D possibly being TRBD1 or TRBD2 (5 bases each). Per the germline V gene, CDR1 is SGHRS and CDR2 is YFSETQ. The CDR3 is 18 amino acids. V was shortened by 0 bases and J by 0 bases, with 19 bases between the two germline ends. Written as DNA, the CDR3 is TGCGCCAGCAGCTTGGCAGGACCGGGACGCTTGAGCTCCTACGAGCAGTACTTC. It yields the protein CASSLAGPGRLSSYEQYF.